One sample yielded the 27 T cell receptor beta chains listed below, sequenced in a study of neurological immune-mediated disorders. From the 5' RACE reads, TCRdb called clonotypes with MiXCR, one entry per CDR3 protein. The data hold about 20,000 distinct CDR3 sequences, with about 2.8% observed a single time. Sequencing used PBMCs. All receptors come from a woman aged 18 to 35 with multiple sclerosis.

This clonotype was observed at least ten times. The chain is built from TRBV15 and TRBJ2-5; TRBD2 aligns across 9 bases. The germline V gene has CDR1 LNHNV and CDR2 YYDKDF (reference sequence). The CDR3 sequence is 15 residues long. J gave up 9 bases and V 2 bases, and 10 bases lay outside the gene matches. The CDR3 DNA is TGTGCCACCAGCAGATCAAGGGCTAGCGGGGAGGCCCAGTACTTC. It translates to CATSRSRASGEAQYF.

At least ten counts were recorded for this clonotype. CDR3 protein: CSASPGQPQETQYF. The CDR3 DNA follows: TGCAGTGCTAGCCCGGGACAACCCCAAGAGACCCAGTACTTC. This sequence joins TRBV20-1 and TRBJ2-5; a weak D match, TRBD1 (6 bases). The CDR3 runs 14 residues. The ends were cut back, 3 bases at V and 1 base at J, with 12 bases in the middle. Germline V gives CDR1 DFQATT, CDR2 SNEGSKA (reference sequence).

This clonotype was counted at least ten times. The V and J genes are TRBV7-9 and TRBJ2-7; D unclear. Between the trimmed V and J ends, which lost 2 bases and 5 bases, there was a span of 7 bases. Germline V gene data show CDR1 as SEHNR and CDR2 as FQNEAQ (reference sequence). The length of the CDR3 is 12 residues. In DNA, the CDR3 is TGTGCCAGCAGCTTACGGGTAAACGAGCAGTACTTC. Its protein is CASSLRVNEQYF.

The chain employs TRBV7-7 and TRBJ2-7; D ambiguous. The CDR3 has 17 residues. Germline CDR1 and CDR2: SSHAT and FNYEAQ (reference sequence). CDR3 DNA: TGTGCTAGCAGCTTAGTTAGGGTTTTGGGTAATTGCAGCGAGCAGTACGTC. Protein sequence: CASSLVRVLGNCSEQYV.

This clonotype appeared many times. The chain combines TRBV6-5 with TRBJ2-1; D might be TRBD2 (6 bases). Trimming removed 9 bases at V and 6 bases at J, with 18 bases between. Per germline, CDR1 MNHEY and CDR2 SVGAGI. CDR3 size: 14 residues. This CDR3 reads CASWRGTSSNEQFF. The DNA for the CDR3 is TGTGCCAGTTGGAGGGGCACTAGCTCCAATGAGCAGTTCTTC.

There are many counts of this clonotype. The CDR3 coding sequence is TGTGCCAGCAGTTTGGACCACCAAGAGACCCAGTACTTC. It specifies CASSLDHQETQYF. The chain carries TRBV12-3 or TRBV12-4 and TRBJ2-5, with D uncertain. This CDR3 has 13 residues. Trimming removed 3 bases from V and 0 bases from J, with 5 bases in between.

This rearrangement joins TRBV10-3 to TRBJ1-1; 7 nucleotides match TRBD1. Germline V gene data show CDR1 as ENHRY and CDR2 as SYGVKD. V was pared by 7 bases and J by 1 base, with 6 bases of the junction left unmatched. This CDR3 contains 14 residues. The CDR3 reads CAITPTGWNTEAFF. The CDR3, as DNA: TGTGCCATCACCCCGACAGGGTGGAACACTGAAGCTTTCTTT.

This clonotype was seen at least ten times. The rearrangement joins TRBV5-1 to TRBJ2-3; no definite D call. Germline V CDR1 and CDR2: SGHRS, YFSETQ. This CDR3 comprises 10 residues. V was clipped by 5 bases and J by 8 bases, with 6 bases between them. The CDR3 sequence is CASRNGTQYF. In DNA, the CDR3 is TGCGCCAGCAGAAATGGTACGCAGTATTTT.

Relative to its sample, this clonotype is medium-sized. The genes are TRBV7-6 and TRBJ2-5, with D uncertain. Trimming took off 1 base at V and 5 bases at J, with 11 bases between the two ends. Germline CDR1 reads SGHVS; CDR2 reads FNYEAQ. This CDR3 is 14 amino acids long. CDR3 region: CASSLVAPRETQYF. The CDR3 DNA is TGTGCCAGCAGCTTAGTAGCTCCCCGGGAGACCCAGTACTTC.

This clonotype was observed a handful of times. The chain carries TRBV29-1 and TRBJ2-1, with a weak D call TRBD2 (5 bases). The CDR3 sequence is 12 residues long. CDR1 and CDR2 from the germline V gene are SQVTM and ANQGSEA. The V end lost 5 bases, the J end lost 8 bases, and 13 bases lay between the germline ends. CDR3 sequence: CSVYVSRDEQFF. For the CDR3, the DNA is TGCAGCGTTTATGTCTCGCGGGATGAGCAGTTCTTC.

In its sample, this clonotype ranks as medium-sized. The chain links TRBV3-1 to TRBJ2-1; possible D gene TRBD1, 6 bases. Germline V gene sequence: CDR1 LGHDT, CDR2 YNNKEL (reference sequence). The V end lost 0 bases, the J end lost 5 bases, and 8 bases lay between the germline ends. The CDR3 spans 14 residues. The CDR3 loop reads CASSQDPGDNEQFF. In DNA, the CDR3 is TGTGCCAGCAGCCAAGATCCAGGGGACAATGAGCAGTTCTTC.

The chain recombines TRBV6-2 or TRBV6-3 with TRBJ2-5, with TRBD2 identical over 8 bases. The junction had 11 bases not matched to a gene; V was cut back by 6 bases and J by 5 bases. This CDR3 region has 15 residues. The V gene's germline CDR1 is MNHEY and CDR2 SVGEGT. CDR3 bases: TGTGCCAGCAGAACACTAGCGGTAGCGTCTGAGACCCAGTACTTC. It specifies CASRTLAVASETQYF.

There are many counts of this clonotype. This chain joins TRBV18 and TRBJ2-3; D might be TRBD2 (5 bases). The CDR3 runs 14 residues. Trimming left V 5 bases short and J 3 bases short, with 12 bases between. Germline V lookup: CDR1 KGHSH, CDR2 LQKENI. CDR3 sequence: CASSEAPGTDTQYF. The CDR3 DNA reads TGTGCCAGCTCAGAGGCGCCGGGAACAGATACGCAGTATTTT. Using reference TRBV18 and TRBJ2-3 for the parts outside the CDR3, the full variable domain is NAGVMQNPRHLVRRRGQEARLRCSPMKGHSHVYWYRQLPEEGLKFMVYLQKENIIDESGMPKERFSAEFPKEGPSILRIQQVVRGDSAAYFCASSEAPGTDTQYFGPGTRLTVL.

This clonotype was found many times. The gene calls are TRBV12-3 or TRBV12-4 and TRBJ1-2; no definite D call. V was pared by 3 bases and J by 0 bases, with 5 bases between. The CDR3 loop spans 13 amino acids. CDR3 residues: CASSLAPNYGYTF. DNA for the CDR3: TGTGCCAGCAGTTTGGCACCTAACTATGGCTACACCTTC.

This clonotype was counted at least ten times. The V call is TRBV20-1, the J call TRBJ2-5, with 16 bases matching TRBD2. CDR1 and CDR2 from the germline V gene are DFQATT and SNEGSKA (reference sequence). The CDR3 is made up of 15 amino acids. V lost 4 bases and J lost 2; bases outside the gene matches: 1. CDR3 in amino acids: CSAKGLAGGQETQYF. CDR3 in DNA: TGCAGTGCTAAGGGACTAGCGGGGGGGCAAGAGACCCAGTACTTC.

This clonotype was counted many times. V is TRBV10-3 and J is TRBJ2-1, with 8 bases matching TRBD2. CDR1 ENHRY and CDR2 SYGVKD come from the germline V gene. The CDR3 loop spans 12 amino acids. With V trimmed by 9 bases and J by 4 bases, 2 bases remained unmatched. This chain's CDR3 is CAIQRGYNEQFF. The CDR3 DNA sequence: TGTGCCATACAGCGGGGGTACAATGAGCAGTTCTTC.

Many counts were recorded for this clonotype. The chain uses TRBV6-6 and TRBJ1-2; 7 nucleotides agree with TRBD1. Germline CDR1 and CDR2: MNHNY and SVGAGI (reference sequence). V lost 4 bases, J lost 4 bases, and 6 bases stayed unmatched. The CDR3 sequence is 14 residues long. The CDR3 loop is CASSFFGDSYGYTF. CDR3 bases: TGTGCCAGCAGTTTCTTCGGGGACAGCTATGGCTACACCTTC.

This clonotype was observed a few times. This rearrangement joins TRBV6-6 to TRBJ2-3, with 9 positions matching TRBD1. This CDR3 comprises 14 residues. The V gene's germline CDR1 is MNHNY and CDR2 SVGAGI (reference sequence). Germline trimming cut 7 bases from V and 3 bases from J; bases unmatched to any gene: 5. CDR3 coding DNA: TGTGCCAGCAAGGGGGACAGGGTGACAGATACGCAGTATTTT. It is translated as CASKGDRVTDTQYF.

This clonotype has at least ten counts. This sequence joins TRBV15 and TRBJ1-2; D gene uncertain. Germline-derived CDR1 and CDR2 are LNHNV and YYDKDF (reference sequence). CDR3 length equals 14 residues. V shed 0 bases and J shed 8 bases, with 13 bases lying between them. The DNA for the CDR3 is TGTGCCACCAGCAGAGAGCGGGGTTCGGGGGGCTACACCTTC. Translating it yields CATSRERGSGGYTF.

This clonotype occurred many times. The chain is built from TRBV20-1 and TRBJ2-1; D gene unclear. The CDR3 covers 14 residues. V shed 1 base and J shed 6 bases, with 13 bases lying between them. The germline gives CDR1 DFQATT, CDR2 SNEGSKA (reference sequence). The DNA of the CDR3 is TGCAGTGCTAGAGGTGTCTACGGACCCAATGAGCAGTTCTTC. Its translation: CSARGVYGPNEQFF.

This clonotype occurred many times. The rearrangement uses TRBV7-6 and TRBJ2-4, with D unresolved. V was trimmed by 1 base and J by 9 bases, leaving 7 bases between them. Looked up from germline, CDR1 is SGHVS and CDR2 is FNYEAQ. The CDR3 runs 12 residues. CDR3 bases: TGTGCCAGCAGCTTAGGAGGTCCCATTCAGTACTTC. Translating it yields CASSLGGPIQYF.

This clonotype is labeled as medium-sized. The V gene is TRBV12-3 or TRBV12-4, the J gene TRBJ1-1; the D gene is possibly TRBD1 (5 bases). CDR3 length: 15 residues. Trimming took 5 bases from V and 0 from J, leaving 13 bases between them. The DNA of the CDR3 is TGTGCCAGCAGTCTAAAGGGGACGGTGAACACTGAAGCTTTCTTT. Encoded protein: CASSLKGTVNTEAFF.

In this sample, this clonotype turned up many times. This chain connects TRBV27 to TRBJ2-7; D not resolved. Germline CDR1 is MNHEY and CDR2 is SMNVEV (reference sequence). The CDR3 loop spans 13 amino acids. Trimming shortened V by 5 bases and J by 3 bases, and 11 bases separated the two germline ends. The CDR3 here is CASSPRTGYEQYF. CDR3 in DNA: TGTGCCAGCAGTCCCCGGACGGGCTACGAGCAGTACTTC.

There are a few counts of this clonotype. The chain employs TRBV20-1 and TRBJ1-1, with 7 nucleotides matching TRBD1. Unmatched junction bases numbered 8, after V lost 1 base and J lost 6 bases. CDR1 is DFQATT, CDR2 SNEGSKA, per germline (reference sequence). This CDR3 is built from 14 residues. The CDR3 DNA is TGCAGTGCTAGAGGAATAGGGGGCGCCTCTGAAGCTTTCTTT. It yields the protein CSARGIGGASEAFF.

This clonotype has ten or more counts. CDR3 in amino acids: CASSPSATSTDTQYF. The CDR3 nucleotides are TGTGCCAGCAGCCCTAGCGCAACTAGCACAGATACGCAGTATTTT. This chain connects TRBV12-3 or TRBV12-4 to TRBJ2-3; D perhaps matches TRBD2 (6 bases). This CDR3 spans 15 amino acids. Trimming removed 6 bases from V and 0 bases from J, with 13 bases in between.

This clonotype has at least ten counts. The DNA of the CDR3 is TGTGCCAGCAGCCAAGCCGCCGGGGCAGGAGGGGAGACCCAGTACTTC. It codes for CASSQAAGAGGETQYF. The chain combines TRBV3-1 with TRBJ2-5; D is perhaps TRBD2 (6 bases). CDR3 length: 16 residues. Germline-derived CDR1 and CDR2 are LGHDT and YNNKEL (reference sequence). V was pared by 1 base and J by 5 bases, with 17 bases between.

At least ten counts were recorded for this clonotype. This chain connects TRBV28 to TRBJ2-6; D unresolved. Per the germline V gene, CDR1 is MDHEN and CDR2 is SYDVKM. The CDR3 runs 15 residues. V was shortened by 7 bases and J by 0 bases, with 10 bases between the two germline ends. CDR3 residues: CASTMGRSGANVLTF. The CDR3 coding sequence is TGTGCCAGCACGATGGGTCGCTCTGGGGCCAACGTCCTGACTTTC.